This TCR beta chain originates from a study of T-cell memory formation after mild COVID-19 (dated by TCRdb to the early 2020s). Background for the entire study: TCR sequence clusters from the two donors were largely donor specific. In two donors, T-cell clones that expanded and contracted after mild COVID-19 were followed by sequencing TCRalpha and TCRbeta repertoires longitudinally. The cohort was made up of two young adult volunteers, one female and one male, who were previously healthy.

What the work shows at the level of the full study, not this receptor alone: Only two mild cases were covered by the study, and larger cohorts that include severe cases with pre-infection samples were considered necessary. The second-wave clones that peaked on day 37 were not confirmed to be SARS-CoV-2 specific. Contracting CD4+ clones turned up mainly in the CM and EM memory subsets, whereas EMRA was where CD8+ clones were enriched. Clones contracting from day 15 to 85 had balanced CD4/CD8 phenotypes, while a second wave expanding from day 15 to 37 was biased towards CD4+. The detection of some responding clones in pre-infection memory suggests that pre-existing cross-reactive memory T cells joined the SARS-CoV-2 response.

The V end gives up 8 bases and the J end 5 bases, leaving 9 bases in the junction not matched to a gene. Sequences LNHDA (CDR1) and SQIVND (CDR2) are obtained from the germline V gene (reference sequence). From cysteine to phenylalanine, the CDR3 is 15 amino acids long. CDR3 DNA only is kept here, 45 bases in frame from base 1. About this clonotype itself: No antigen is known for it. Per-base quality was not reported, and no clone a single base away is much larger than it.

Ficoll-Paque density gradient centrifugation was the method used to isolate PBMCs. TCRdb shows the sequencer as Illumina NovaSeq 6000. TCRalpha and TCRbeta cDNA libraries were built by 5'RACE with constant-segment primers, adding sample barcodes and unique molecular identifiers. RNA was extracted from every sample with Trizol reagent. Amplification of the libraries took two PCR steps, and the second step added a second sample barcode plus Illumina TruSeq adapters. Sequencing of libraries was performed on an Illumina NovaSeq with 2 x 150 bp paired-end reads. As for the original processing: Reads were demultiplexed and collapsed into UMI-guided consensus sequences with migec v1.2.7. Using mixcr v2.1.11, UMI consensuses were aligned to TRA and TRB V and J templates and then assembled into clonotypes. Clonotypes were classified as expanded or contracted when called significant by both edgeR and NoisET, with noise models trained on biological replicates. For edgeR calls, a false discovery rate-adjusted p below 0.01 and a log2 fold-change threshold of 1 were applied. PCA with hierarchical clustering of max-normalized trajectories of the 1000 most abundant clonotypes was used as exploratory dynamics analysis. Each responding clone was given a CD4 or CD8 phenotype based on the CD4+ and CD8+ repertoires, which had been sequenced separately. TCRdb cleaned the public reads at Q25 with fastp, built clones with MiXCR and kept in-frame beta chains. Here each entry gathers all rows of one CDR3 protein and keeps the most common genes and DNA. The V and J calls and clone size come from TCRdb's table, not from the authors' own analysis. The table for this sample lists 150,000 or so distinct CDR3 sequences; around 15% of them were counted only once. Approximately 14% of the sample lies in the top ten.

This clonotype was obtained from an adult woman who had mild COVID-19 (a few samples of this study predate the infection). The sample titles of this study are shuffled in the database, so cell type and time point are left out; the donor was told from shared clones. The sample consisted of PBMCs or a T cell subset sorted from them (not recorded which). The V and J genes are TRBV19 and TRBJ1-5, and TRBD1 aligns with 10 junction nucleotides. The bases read TGTGCCAGTTTGGGACAGGGGAGGTTGTATCAGCCCCAGCATTTT. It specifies CASLGQGRLYQPQHF.